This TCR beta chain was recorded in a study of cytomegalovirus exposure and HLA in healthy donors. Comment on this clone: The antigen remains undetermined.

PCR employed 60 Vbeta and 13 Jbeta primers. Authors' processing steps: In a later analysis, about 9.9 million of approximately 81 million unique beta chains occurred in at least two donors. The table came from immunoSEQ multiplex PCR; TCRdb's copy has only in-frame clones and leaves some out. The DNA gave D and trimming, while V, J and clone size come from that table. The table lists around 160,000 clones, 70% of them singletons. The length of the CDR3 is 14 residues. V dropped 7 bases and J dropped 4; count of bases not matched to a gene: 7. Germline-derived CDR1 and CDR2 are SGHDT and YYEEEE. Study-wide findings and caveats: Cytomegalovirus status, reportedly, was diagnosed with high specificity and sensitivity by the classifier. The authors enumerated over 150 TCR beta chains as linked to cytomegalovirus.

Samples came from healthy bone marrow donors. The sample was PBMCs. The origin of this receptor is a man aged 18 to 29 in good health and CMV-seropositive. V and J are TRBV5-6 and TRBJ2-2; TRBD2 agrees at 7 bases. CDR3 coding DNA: TGTGCCAGCTCTAGCGGATATGGCACCGGGGAGCTGTTTTTT. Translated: CASSSGYGTGELFF.